This T cell receptor (beta chain) was profiled in a study of cytomegalovirus exposure and HLA in healthy donors. Overall study findings and caveats: Later on, an analysis found that several of the most significant clusters appeared to be linked to common viral pathogens, which included parvovirus B19.

The CDR3 has 14 residues. Germline V gene data show CDR1 as SGHTA and CDR2 as FQGNSA. The V gene lost 0 bases and the J gene lost 4 bases, with 8 bases spanning the gap. The PCR used 60 Vbeta and 13 Jbeta primers. The protocol was immunoSEQ multiplex PCR, while the TCRdb copy is restricted to in-frame clones and leaves out a portion. The sample records roughly 120,000 clones, roughly a tenth being singletons. Notes on this clone: Antigen specificity is unknown.

The specimen was PBMCs. The clonotype comes from a young man in good health and CMV-seronegative. The rearrangement joins TRBV7-2 to TRBJ2-3; possibly TRBD1 for D (5 bases). The CDR3 reads CASSLAFRADTQYF. For the CDR3, the DNA is TGTGCCAGCAGCTTAGCTTTCAGGGCAGATACGCAGTATTTT.